The TCR beta chain described here comes from a study of OX40 agonist ivuxolimab in advanced cancers. This clone was counted once. Profiled with immunoSEQ multiplex PCR; TCRdb holds only in-frame clones, not every one. This table has 75,000 to 90,000 clones, 84% appearing once. With V trimmed by 5 bases and J by 3 bases, 6 bases remained unmatched. The CDR3 totals 16 residues. From germline, CDR1 is SGHVS and CDR2 FQNEAQ. This chain links TRBV7-8 with TRBJ2-2; 10 bases line up with TRBD1. Sample: CD4+ or CD8+ T cells sorted from blood, taken in a trial of the OX40 agonist ivuxolimab. The source of this sequence is an adult with an advanced solid tumor such as melanoma, head and neck, liver or kidney cancer. This chain's CDR3 is CASSPRQGAYTGELFF. The CDR3 region has the DNA TGTGCCAGCAGCCCTAGACAGGGGGCGTACACCGGGGAGCTGTTTTTT.